This T cell receptor (beta chain) was captured by sequencing in a study of cytotoxic CD8 clonotypes in ibrutinib-treated CLL. On the study more broadly: Included were about 11 relapsed/refractory and some 15 treatment-naive patients, of whom 17 to 18 were IGHV unmutated. Response was recorded as partial in roughly 25 patients and complete in 2; at median 68 months, 14 remained remitted and some 12 had progressed.

As regards this clone: Its specificity is unknown.

Findings and caveats of the study: Baseline values of clonality outstripped age-matched healthy donors and followed circulating CD8+ T-cell counts.

J was trimmed by 2 bases and V by 0 bases; bases with no gene match: 5. The CDR3 has 16 residues. In germline, CDR1 is LGHNA, CDR2 YSLEER. Produced via immunoSEQ multiplex PCR; TCRdb's table is partial and in-frame only. The top ten hold 5% to 6.5% of the sample, which has fewer than 400,000 clones, 67% seen once. The V and J genes are TRBV4-3 and TRBJ2-3; 7 bases fit TRBD2. The TCR sequence derives from a human donor with chronic lymphocytic leukemia. Sequencing was performed on PBMCs, taken after 36 months of ibrutinib treatment. For the CDR3, the DNA is TGCGCCAGCAGCCAAGATGAGCGGGACCCCACAGATACGCAGTATTTT. Its translation: CASSQDERDPTDTQYF.